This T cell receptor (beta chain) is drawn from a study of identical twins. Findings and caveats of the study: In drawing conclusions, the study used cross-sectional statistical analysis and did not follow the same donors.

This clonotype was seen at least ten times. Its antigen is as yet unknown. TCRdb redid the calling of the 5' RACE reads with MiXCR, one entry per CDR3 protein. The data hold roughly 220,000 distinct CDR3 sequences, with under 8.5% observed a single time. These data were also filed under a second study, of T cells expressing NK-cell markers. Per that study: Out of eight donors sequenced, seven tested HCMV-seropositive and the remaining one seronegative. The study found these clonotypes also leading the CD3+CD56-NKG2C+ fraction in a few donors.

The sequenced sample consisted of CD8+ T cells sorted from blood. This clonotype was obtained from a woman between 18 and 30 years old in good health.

The CDR3 sequence: CASSEIFRTGRYGYTF. The CDR3 bases are TGTGCCAGCAGTGAAATTTTTAGGACAGGGAGATATGGCTACACCTTC. This chain links TRBV6-1 with TRBJ1-2; 8 bases fit TRBD1. The CDR3 extends over 16 amino acids. Germline CDR1 is MNHNS and CDR2 is SASEGT. V lost 2 bases, J lost 5 bases, and 10 bases stayed unmatched.